This TCR beta chain came from a study of blood T cell repertoires in COVID-19 (dated by TCRdb to the early 2020s). Background on the whole study: The collaborator samples originated in the United States, Italy and Spain and spanned the acute and convalescent phases of COVID-19. Samples were obtained from the ongoing ImmuneRACE study (first 160 participants) and from approximately 1,200 subjects provided by 6 global collaborators. The repertoires were released in a freely available public database intended as a resource for research on the immune response to SARS-CoV-2. The material from the prospective study consisted of cDNA or gDNA derived from T cells, B-cell-depleted T cells, or PBMCs. Where HLA class I and class II types were available, the types were taken from metadata supplied by the sample provider, not from assay-based typing. A de-identified subject ID, COVID-19 status, age in years and sex were almost always included in the sample metadata. Deeply sampled blood TCRbeta repertoires from subjects exposed to, actively infected with, or recovered from COVID-19 were included in the dataset. Overall results and qualifications from the work: The amount of clinical and demographic metadata varied by source and participant and was provided uncurated.

A word on this clone: Which antigen it targets is not known. No quality values exist for individual bases; no much larger clone is one base distant.

Samples from volunteer blood donors who had recovered from COVID-19 were contributed by a second Seattle source. The collaborating institutions used their own protocols to collect whole blood in K2EDTA tubes. For TCRbeta analysis, collaborators shipped samples as frozen whole blood, isolated PBMCs, or DNA extracted from either of those sample types. V trim: 0 bases; J trim: 5 bases; unmatched bases: 5. CDR1 and CDR2 are drawn from the germline V gene (reference sequence): SGHNT, YYREEE. The CDR3, cysteine through phenylalanine, is 15 amino acids long. The read is trimmed to its CDR3 DNA, 45 bases read in frame from base 1. The immunoSEQ Assay, a bias-controlled multiplex PCR, was used to amplify TCRbeta CDR3 regions from genomic DNA. In the paper's pipeline: The number of nucleated cells in each sample was estimated from the amplification of reference gene primers within the assay. Sequence reads were collapsed and filtered to measure the absolute abundance of every unique TCRbeta CDR3 rearrangement. For each sample, productive Simpson clonality was calculated as the square root of Simpson's diversity index over productive rearrangements. This is the immuneACCESS table as TCRdb keeps it, with only in-frame sequences that have V and J called. A part of the clones is gone; compared with another copy, unresolved V genes explain less than half, and the rest is unexplained. The D gene and trimming were derived from the DNA, and the V and J assignments and clone size from that table. The sample profile shows 200,000 to 300,000 clones; approximately 82% of them were found once. The top ten clones comprise 1.9% of the sample.

The TCR sequence derives from a young man who had recovered from COVID-19. The rearranged chain carries TRBV5-4 and TRBJ1-1; 9 bases in the junction line up with TRBD1. Material: peripheral blood. The sequence in DNA is TGTGCCAGCAGCTTGGACAGGGGGCGCTGGACTGAAGCTTTCTTT. This yields the protein CASSLDRGRWTEAFF. When the CDR3 is completed using the reference TRBV5-4 and TRBJ1-1 genes on either side, the full variable domain is ETGVTQSPTHLIKTRGQQVTLRCSSQSGHNTVSWYQQALGQGPQFIFQYYREEENGRGNFPPRFSGLQFPNYSSELNVNALELDDSALYLCASSLDRGRWTEAFFGQGTRLTVV.